A selection of T cell receptor beta chains follows, all from one sample in a study of blood T cell repertoires in COVID-19. TCRdb keeps only in-frame clones here, not all; method: immunoSEQ multiplex PCR. In the table there are around 350,000 clones, around 84% of which are singletons. The specimen sequenced was peripheral blood. The receptor set was obtained from a human donor in a cohort sampled during active COVID-19. Each CDR3 is given with its conserved first and last residue.

TRBJ2-2,TRBV5-1,CASNRGGTVDTGELFF
TRBJ1-4,TRBV2,CASSGQTGGKLFF
TRBJ1-5,TRBV28,CASSLSQGKPQHF
TRBJ2-3,TRBV30,CAWKLDRGTDTQYF
TRBJ2-7,TRBV5-1,CASSLGLAGPYEQYF
TRBJ1-2,TRBV18,CASSPTGAEDYGYTF
TRBJ1-4,TRBV5-4,CASSYRGEKLFF
TRBJ1-4,TRBV9,CASSATGTNEKLFF
TRBJ1-4,TRBV11-2,CASSLNPRQNEKLFF
TRBJ2-1,TRBV30,CAGGRENYNEQFF
TRBJ2-1,TRBV9,CASSKTLGSGTSGTYNEQFF
TRBJ2-3,TRBV5-1,CASSLRGLAGITDTQYF
TRBJ2-7,TRBV7-6,CASSQGSSRTGVYEQYF
TRBJ2-3,TRBV28,CASSLTSGLAGSALTQYF
TRBJ1-1,TRBV4-1,CASSQDPTGGGRAEAFF
TRBJ2-7,TRBV2,CASSELTSWDEQYF
TRBJ2-2,TRBV21-1,CASSPWTSGKEGTGELFF
TRBJ2-3,TRBV5-3,CARSSGTSGSDYTQYF
TRBJ1-2,TRBV3-1/TRBV3-2,CASSLMAGYYGYTF
TRBJ1-1,TRBV5-8,CASSFPGGNTEAFF
TRBJ1-2,TRBV7-9,CASSFLTGEGGYTF
TRBJ1-4,TRBV30,CAWSRTTGGVGKLFF
TRBJ1-6,TRBV28,CASRVGAWVLNNSPLHF
TRBJ1-2,TRBV9,CASSVDPGSNGYTF